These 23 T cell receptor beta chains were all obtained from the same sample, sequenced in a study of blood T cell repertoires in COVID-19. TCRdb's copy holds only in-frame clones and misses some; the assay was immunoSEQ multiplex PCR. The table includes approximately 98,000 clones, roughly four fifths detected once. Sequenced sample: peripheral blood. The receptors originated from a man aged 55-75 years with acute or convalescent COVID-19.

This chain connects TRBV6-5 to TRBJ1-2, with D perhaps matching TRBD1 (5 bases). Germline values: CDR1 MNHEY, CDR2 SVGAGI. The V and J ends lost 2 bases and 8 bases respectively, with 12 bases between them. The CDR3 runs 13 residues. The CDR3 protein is CASSYHQGGGYTF. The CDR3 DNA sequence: TGTGCCAGCAGTTACCATCAGGGAGGGGGCTACACCTTC.

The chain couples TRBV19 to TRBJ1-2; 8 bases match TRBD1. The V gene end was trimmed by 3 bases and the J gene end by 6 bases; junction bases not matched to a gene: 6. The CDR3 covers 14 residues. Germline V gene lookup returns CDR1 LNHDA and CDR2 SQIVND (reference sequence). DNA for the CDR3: TGTGCCAGTAGTATCCCGGACAGGGTGCATGGCTACACCTTC. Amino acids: CASSIPDRVHGYTF.

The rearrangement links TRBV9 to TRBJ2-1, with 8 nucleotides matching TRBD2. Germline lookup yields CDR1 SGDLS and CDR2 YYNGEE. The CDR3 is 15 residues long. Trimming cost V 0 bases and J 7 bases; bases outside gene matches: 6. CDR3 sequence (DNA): TGTGCCAGCAGCGTAGCCGGGACTAGGGCGAATGAGCAGTTCTTC. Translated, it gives CASSVAGTRANEQFF.

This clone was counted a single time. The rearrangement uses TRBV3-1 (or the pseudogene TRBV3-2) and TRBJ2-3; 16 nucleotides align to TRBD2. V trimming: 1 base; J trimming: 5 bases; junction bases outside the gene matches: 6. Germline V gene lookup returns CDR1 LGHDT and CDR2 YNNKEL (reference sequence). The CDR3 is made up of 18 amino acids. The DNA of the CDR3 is TGTGCCAGCAGCCAAGTCGGGACTAGCGGGAGGGCCGGAGATACGCAGTATTTT. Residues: CASSQVGTSGRAGDTQYF.

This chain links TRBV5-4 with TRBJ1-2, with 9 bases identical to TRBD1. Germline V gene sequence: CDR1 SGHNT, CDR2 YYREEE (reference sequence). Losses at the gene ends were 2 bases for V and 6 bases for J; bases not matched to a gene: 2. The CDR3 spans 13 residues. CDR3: CASSLQGAHGYTF. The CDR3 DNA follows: TGTGCCAGCAGCTTACAGGGGGCTCATGGCTACACCTTC.

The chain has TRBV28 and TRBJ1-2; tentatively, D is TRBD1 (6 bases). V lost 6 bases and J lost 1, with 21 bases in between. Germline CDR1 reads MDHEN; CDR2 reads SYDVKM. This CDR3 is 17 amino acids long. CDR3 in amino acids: CASSTLQFRGNNYGYTF. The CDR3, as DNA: TGTGCCAGCAGCACACTACAGTTCAGGGGAAATAACTATGGCTACACCTTC.

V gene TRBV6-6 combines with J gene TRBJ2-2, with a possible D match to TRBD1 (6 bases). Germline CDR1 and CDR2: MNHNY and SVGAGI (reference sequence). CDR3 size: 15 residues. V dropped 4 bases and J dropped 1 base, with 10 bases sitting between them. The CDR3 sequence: CASSWQGKNTGELFF. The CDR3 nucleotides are TGTGCCAGCAGTTGGCAGGGGAAGAACACCGGGGAGCTGTTTTTT.

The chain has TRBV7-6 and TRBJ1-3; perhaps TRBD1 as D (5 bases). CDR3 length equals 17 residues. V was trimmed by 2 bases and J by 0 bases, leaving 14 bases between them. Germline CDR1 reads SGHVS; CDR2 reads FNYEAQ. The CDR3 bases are TGTGCCAGCAGCTTAAATGTGAAAGGGGTCTCTGGAAACACCATATATTTT. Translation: CASSLNVKGVSGNTIYF.

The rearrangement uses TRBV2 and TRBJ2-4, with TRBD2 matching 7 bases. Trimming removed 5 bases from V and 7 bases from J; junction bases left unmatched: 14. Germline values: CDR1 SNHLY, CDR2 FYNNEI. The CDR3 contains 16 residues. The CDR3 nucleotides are TGTGCCAGCAGTCCGTATTCGACTAGCCTTGGGAACATTCAGTACTTC. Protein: CASSPYSTSLGNIQYF.

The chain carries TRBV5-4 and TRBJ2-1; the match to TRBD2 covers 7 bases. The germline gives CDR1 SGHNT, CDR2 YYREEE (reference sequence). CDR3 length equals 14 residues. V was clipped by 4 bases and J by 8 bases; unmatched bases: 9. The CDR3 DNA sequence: TGTGCCAGCAGCCTGCGGACTAGGCGGGATGAGCAGTTCTTC. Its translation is CASSLRTRRDEQFF.

CDR3 in DNA: TGTGCCAGCAGCCGAGGATCTTTAAACTATGGCTACACCTTC. Translated: CASSRGSLNYGYTF. The chain carries TRBV3-1 (or the pseudogene TRBV3-2) and TRBJ1-2; D is unclear. This CDR3 has 14 residues. Trimming took off 4 bases at V and 2 bases at J, with 11 bases between the two ends. CDR1 is LGHDT and CDR2 is YNNKEL in the germline V gene (reference sequence).

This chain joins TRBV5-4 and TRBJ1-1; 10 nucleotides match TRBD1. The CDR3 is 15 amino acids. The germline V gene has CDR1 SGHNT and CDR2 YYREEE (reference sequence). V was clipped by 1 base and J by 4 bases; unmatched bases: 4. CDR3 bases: TGTGCCAGCAGCTTGCCTGGGACAGGGGTCACTGAAGCTTTCTTT. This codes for CASSLPGTGVTEAFF.

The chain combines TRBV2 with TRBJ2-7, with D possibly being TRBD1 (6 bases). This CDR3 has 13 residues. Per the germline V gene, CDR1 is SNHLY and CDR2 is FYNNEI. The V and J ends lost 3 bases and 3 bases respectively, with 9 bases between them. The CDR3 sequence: CASSDVGGYEQYF. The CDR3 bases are TGTGCCAGCAGTGATGTAGGGGGCTACGAGCAGTACTTC.

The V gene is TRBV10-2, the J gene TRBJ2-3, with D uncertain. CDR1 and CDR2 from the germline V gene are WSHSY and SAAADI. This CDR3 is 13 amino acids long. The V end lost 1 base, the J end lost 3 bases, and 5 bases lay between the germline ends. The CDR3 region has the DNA TGCGCCAGCAGTGAGTGGCAAACAGATACGCAGTATTTT. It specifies CASSEWQTDTQYF.

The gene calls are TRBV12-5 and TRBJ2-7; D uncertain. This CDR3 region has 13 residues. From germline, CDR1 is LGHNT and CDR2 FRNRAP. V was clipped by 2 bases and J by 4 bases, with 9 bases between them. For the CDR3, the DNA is TGTGCTAGTGGTTTGCCCCAAACTTACGAGCAGTACTTC. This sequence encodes CASGLPQTYEQYF.

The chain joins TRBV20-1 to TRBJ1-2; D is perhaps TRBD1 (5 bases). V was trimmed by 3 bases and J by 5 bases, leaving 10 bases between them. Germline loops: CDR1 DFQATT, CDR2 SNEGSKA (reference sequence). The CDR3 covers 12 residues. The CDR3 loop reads CSASGAGYGYTF. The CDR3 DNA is TGCAGTGCTAGTGGGGCAGGGTATGGCTACACCTTC.

In nucleotides, the CDR3 is TGTGCCTGGAACCAGGGCGACCAGCCCCAGCATTTT. This sequence encodes CAWNQGDQPQHF. The chain carries TRBV30 and TRBJ1-5, with a tentative D call TRBD1 (5 bases). Trimming stripped 4 bases from V and 7 bases from J, with 11 bases between. The CDR3 totals 12 residues. Looked up from germline, CDR1 is GTSNPN and CDR2 is SVGIG (reference sequence).

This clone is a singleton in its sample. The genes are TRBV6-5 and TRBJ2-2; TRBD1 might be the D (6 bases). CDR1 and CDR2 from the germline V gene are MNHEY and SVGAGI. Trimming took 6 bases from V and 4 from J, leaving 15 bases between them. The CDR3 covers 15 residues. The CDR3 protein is CASSSGDWGTGELFF. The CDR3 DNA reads TGTGCCAGCAGCTCAGGGGATTGGGGCACCGGGGAGCTGTTTTTT.

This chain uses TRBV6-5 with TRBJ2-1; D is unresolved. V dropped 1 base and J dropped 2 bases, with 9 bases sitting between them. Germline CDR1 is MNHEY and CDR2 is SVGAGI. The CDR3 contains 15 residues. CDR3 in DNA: TGTGCCAGCAGTTACTACAGCAAAGCCTACAATGAGCAGTTCTTC. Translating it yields CASSYYSKAYNEQFF.

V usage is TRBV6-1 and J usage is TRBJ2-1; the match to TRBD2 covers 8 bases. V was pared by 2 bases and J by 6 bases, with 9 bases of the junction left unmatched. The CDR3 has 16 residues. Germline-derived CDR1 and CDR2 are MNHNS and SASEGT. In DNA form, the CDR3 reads TGTGCCAGCAGTGAACCGGGACTAGGCCCGTTCAATGAGCAGTTCTTC. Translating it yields CASSEPGLGPFNEQFF.

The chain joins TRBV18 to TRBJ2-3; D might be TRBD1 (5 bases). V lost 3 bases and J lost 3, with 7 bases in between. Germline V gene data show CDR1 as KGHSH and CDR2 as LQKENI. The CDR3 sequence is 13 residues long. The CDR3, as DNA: TGTGCCAGCTCACCCCGACAGACAGATACGCAGTATTTT. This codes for CASSPRQTDTQYF.

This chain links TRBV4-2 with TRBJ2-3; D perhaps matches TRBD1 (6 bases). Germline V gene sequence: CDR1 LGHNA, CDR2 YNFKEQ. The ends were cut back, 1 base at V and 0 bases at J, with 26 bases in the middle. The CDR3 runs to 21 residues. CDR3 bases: TGTGCCAGCAGCCAAGCCGTCCCCAGGGGCTCCAGTTCATCTAGCACAGATACGCAGTATTTT. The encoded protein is CASSQAVPRGSSSSSTDTQYF.

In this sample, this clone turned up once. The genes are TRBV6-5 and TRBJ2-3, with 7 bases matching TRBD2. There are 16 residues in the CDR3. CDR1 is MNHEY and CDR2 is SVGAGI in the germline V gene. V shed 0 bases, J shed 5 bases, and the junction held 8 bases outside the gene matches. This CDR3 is CASSYSREGQGDTQYF. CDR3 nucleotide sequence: TGTGCCAGCAGTTACTCGAGGGAGGGCCAGGGAGATACGCAGTATTTT.